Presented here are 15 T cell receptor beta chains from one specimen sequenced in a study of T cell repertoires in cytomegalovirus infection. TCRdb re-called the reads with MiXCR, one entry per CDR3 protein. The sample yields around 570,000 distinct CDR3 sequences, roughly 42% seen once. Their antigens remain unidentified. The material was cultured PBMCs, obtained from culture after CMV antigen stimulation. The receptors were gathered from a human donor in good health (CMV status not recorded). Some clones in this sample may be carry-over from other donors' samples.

The CDR3 nucleotides read TGTGCTAGTGGTTCCGGACAGGGGGAAAGGGAGACCCAGTACTTC. Translating it yields CASGSGQGERETQYF. This chain connects TRBV12-5 to TRBJ2-5, with 10 bases that match TRBD1. The ends lost 4 bases at V and 5 bases at J; junction bases unmatched: 7. CDR3 size: 15 residues. The germline V gene encodes CDR1 LGHNT and CDR2 FRNRAP.

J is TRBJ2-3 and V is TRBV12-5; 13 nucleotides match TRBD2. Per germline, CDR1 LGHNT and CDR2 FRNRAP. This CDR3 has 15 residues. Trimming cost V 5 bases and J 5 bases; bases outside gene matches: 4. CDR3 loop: CASGTRLAGGDTQYF. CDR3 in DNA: TGTGCTAGTGGTACCAGACTAGCGGGAGGAGATACGCAGTATTTT.

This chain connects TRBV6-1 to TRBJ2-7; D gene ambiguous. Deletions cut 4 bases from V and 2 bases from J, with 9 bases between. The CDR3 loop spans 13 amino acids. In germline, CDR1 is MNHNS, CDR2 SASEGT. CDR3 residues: CASSARRAYEQYF. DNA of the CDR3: TGTGCCAGCAGTGCCCGACGGGCCTACGAGCAGTACTTC.

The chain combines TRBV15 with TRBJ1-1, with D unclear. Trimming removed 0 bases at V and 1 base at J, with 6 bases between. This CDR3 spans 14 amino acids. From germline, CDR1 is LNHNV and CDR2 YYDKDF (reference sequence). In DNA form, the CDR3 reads TGTGCCACCAGCAGAGACCTATCGAACACTGAAGCTTTCTTT. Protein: CATSRDLSNTEAFF.

The chain's CDR3 is CASSGGTYYEQYF. In DNA, the CDR3 is TGTGCCAGTAGTGGGGGCACCTACTACGAGCAGTACTTC. This chain joins TRBV19 and TRBJ2-7, with TRBD1 as a possible D gene (6 bases). CDR1 and CDR2 (germline): LNHDA, SQIVND (reference sequence). This CDR3 region has 13 residues. V lost 5 bases and J lost 3, with 11 bases in between.

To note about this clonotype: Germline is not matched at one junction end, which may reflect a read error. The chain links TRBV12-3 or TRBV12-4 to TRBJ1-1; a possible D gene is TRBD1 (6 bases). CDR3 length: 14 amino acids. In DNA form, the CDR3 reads TGCGCCAGCAGCTTCGGGGGCGTTGTGACTGAAGCTTTCTTT. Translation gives CASSFGGVVTEAFF.

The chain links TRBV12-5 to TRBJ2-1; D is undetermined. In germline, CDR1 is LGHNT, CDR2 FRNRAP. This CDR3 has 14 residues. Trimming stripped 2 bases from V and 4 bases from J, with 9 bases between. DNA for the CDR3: TGTGCTAGTGGTTTGAGTTTAGGATACAATGAGCAGTTCTTC. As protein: CASGLSLGYNEQFF.

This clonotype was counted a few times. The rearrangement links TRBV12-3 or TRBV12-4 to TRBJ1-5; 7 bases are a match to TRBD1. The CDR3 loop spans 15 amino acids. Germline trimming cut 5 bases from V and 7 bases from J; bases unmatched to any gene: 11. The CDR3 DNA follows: TGTGCCAGCAGTCTAGAGGGGGCGCTTGAACAGCCCCAGCATTTT. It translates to CASSLEGALEQPQHF.

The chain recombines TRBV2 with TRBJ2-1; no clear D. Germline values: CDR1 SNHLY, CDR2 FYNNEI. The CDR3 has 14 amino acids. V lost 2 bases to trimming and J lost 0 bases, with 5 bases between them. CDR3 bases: TGTGCCAGCAGTGAATGGCGCTCCTACAATGAGCAGTTCTTC. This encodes CASSEWRSYNEQFF.

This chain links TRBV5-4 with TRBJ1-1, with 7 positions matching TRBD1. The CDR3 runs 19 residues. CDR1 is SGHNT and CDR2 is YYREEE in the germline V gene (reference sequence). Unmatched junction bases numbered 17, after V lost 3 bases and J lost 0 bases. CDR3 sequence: CASSSAKGTATNLNTEAFF. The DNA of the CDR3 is TGTGCCAGCAGCTCTGCGAAAGGGACAGCCACGAACCTGAACACTGAAGCTTTCTTT.

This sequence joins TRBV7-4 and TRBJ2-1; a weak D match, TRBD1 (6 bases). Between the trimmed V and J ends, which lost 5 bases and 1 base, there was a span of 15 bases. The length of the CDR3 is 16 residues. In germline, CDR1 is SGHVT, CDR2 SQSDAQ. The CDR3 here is CASSPPGDKSYNEQFF. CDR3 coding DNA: TGTGCCAGCAGCCCCCCCGGGGACAAGTCCTACAATGAGCAGTTCTTC.

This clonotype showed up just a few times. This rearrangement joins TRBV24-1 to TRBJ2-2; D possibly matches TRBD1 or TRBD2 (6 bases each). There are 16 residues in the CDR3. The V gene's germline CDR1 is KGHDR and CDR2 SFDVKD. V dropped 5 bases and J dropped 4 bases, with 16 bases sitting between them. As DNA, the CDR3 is TGTGCCACCAGTGGATCCGGGGGCCCCATCACCGGGGAGCTGTTTTTT. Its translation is CATSGSGGPITGELFF.

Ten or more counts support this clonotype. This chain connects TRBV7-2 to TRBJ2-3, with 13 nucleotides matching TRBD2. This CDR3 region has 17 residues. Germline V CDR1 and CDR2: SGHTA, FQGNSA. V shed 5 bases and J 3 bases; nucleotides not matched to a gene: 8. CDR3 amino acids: CASSPLGGLAGTDTQYF. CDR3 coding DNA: TGTGCCAGCAGCCCCCTAGGGGGACTAGCGGGGACAGATACGCAGTATTTT. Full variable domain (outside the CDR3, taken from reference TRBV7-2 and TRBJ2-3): GAGVSQSPSNKVTEKGKDVELRCDPISGHTALYWYRQSLGQGLEFLIYFQGNSAPDKSGLPSDRFSAERTGGSVSTLTIQRTQQEDSAVYLCASSPLGGLAGTDTQYFGPGTRLTVL.

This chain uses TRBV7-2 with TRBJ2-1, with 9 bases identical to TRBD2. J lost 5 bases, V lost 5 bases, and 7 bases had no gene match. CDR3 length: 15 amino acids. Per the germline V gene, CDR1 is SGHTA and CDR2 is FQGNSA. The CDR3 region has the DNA TGTGCCAGCAGCGCGAGCGGGAGGACCAACAATGAGCAGTTCTTC. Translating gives CASSASGRTNNEQFF.

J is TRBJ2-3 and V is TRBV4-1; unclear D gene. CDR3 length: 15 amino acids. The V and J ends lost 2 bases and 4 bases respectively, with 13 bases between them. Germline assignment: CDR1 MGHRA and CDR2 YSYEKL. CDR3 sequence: CASSQQQIRSDTQYF. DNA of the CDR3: TGCGCCAGCAGCCAACAGCAAATCCGCTCAGATACGCAGTATTTT.